Listed below are T cell receptor beta chains from one sample, sequenced in a study of patients and donors after allogeneic stem cell transplantation. TCRdb re-analysed the RT-PCR reads in MiXCR, keeping a single row per CDR3 protein. The data hold 400,000 to 450,000 distinct CDR3 sequences, with around 16% observed a single time. The sample was blood, either unsorted or a sorted T cell fraction (not recorded which). These receptors came from a human donor who was either an allogeneic HSCT recipient or a stem cell or donor lymphocyte infusion donor (not recorded which). It is not recorded whose cells these are; they may come from a transplant donor. Both conserved end residues are part of each CDR3. The D gene is left open where the match is weak. Clone size, where shown, is once, few, many, or a class for clones that have expanded.

j_gene: TRBJ2-2; v_gene: TRBV2; d_gene: TRBD1; abundance: few; CDR3aa: CASSEAGGLGNTGELFF; CDR3nt: TGTGCCAGCAGTGAAGCAGGGGGCCTAGGGAACACCGGGGAGCTGTTTTTT
j_gene: TRBJ1-1; v_gene: TRBV6-1; d_gene: TRBD1; abundance: NA; CDR3aa: CASRLTGTPEAFF; CDR3nt: TGTGCCAGCCGCTTGACAGGGACCCCTGAAGCTTTCTTT
j_gene: TRBJ1-2; v_gene: TRBV20-1; d_gene: NA; abundance: NA; CDR3aa: CSAGREDGYTF; CDR3nt: TGCAGTGCTGGGAGAGAGGATGGCTACACCTTC
j_gene: TRBJ1-2; v_gene: TRBV3-1; d_gene: TRBD1; abundance: few; CDR3aa: CASSQRQGRNGYTF; CDR3nt: TGTGCCAGCAGCCAAAGACAGGGTCGAAATGGCTACACCTTC
j_gene: TRBJ2-5; v_gene: TRBV12-3/TRBV12-4; d_gene: NA; abundance: few; CDR3aa: CASSRLAGVQETQYF; CDR3nt: TGTGCCAGCAGCCGCCTTGCAGGGGTCCAAGAGACCCAGTACTTC
j_gene: TRBJ2-3; v_gene: TRBV4-1; d_gene: TRBD1; abundance: few; CDR3aa: CASSASGSGGPDTQYF; CDR3nt: TGCGCCAGCAGCGCAAGTGGGTCAGGGGGCCCAGATACGCAGTATTTT
j_gene: TRBJ2-3; v_gene: TRBV10-3; d_gene: NA; abundance: few; CDR3aa: CAIKVGRTDTQYF; CDR3nt: TGTGCCATCAAGGTTGGGCGCACAGATACGCAGTATTTT
j_gene: TRBJ1-6; v_gene: TRBV20-1; d_gene: NA; abundance: few; CDR3aa: CSARDRWGTPLHF; CDR3nt: TGCAGTGCTAGAGACCGATGGGGGACACCCCTCCACTTT
j_gene: TRBJ2-7; v_gene: TRBV5-5; d_gene: TRBD1; abundance: NA; CDR3aa: CASSASGQGAGEQYF; CDR3nt: TGTGCCAGCAGCGCTTCTGGGCAGGGGGCCGGCGAGCAGTACTTC
j_gene: TRBJ2-7; v_gene: TRBV20-1; d_gene: NA; abundance: few; CDR3aa: CSARPNPYEQYF; CDR3nt: TGCAGTGCTAGACCTAACCCCTACGAGCAGTACTTC
j_gene: TRBJ2-5; v_gene: TRBV19; d_gene: TRBD1; abundance: few; CDR3aa: CASSISRTGETQYF; CDR3nt: TGTGCCAGTAGTATTAGCCGGACAGGAGAGACCCAGTACTTC
j_gene: TRBJ2-7; v_gene: TRBV30; d_gene: NA; abundance: few; CDR3aa: CAWSSKGRGGDEQYF; CDR3nt: TGTGCCTGGAGTTCGAAGGGCAGGGGCGGCGACGAGCAGTACTTC
j_gene: TRBJ1-6; v_gene: TRBV5-1; d_gene: NA; abundance: NA; CDR3aa: CASSLAGNSNSPLHF; CDR3nt: TGCGCCAGCAGCTTGGCAGGGAATTCCAATTCACCCCTCCACTTT
j_gene: TRBJ1-5; v_gene: TRBV6-2/TRBV6-3; d_gene: NA; abundance: NA; CDR3aa: CASSYARAWQPQHF; CDR3nt: TGTGCCAGCAGTTATGCGAGGGCTTGGCAGCCCCAGCATTTT
j_gene: TRBJ1-1; v_gene: TRBV11-3; d_gene: NA; abundance: few; CDR3aa: CASSSSGWNTMNTEAFF; CDR3nt: TGTGCCAGCAGCTCCAGTGGGTGGAACACCATGAACACTGAAGCTTTCTTT
j_gene: TRBJ2-7; v_gene: TRBV29-1; d_gene: NA; abundance: many; CDR3aa: CSVVRWGREKSYEQYF; CDR3nt: TGCAGCGTTGTACGGTGGGGACGGGAGAAATCCTACGAGCAGTACTTC
j_gene: TRBJ2-7; v_gene: TRBV3-1; d_gene: NA; abundance: few; CDR3aa: CASSQVSYRAYEQYF; CDR3nt: TGTGCCAGCAGCCAAGTGAGCTACAGGGCCTACGAGCAGTACTTC